This T cell receptor beta chain was found in a study of blood T cell repertoires in COVID-19. Study at large: T cells, B-cell-depleted T cells, or PBMCs supplied cDNA or gDNA.

Trimming pared 0 bases from V and 5 bases from J, leaving 19 bases between. CDR3 length: 18 amino acids. From germline, CDR1 is SGHNT and CDR2 YENEEA. Original analysis: Researchers report that nucleated cell counts were estimated from reference gene primer amplification. The data were produced by immunoSEQ multiplex PCR, yet TCRdb's version contains in-frame clones alone and is incomplete. V and J calls and clone size are given by that table; D and trimming were obtained from the DNA. The sample includes 130,000 to 150,000 clones, roughly 80% of them seen just once. The chain links TRBV11-3 to TRBJ2-2; no clear D. The sequence derives from a man aged 50 to 60 with active or convalescent COVID-19. Sequenced material: peripheral blood. CDR3 residues: CASSLDRWSERGTGELFF. CDR3 bases: TGTGCCAGCAGCTTAGATCGGTGGAGTGAGAGAGGTACCGGGGAGCTGTTTTTT.